Presented here are 20 T cell receptor beta chains from one specimen sequenced in a study of blood T cell repertoires in COVID-19. Sequencing used immunoSEQ multiplex PCR; TCRdb keeps in-frame clones, though not all of them. The table shows under 250,000 clones, with around 80% occurring only once. The specimen sequenced was peripheral blood. These receptors were obtained from a woman in her thirties or forties with acute or convalescent COVID-19.

The chain employs TRBV11-3 and TRBJ2-1; 9 bases agree with TRBD1. Germline CDR1 reads SGHNT; CDR2 reads YENEEA. The CDR3 runs 18 residues. V trimming: 2 bases; J trimming: 4 bases; junction bases outside the gene matches: 12. The CDR3 DNA reads TGTGCCAGCAGCTTAAACGGTCCCGGGACAGGGTTATACAATGAGCAGTTCTTC. Translation gives CASSLNGPGTGLYNEQFF.

V and J are TRBV4-1 and TRBJ1-5, with TRBD1 identical over 7 bases. V was clipped by 4 bases and J by 1 base; unmatched bases: 4. Looked up from germline, CDR1 is MGHRA and CDR2 is YSYEKL. The CDR3 length is 15 residues. The CDR3 DNA follows: TGCGCCAGCAGCCCCCAGGGGGGAAGCAATCAGCCCCAGCATTTT. Translating it yields CASSPQGGSNQPQHF.

On this clone: Other DNA sequences within the sample encode an identical CDR3. This chain joins TRBV12-3 or TRBV12-4 and TRBJ1-1; D is possibly TRBD1 (6 bases). V gave up 4 bases and J gave up 1 base, with 7 bases separating them. The CDR3 covers 13 residues. The CDR3 nucleotides read TGTGCCAGCAGTTGGACAGCGAACACTGAAGCTTTCTTT. It yields the protein CASSWTANTEAFF.

CDR3 coding DNA: TGTGCCAGCACGTGGCGGGGGGTCTCAGATACGCAGTATTTT. Residues: CASTWRGVSDTQYF. The J gene is TRBJ2-3, the V gene TRBV2; 8 positions match TRBD2. CDR3 size: 14 residues. Unmatched junction bases numbered 7, after V lost 7 bases and J lost 4 bases. Germline V gene data show CDR1 as SNHLY and CDR2 as FYNNEI.

CDR3 in amino acids: CATSGGYTLLV. CDR3 in DNA: TGTGCCACCTCGGGGGGATATACCCTTCTCGTC. The chain combines TRBV6-5 with TRBJ2-7, with 7 bases identical to TRBD2. This CDR3 is built from 11 residues. The germline V gene encodes CDR1 MNHEY and CDR2 SVGAGI.

V and J are TRBV5-1 and TRBJ2-3; maybe TRBD1 (6 bases). This CDR3 has 14 amino acids. In germline, CDR1 is SGHRS, CDR2 YFSETQ. V lost 4 bases and J lost 4, with 13 bases in between. CDR3 residues: CASSPRQVSDTQYF. CDR3 nucleotides: TGCGCCAGCAGCCCTAGACAGGTCTCAGATACGCAGTATTTT.

This clone was seen more than once but under ten times. The rearrangement links TRBV27 to TRBJ1-2; D might be TRBD1 (5 bases). CDR3 size: 16 residues. Per the germline V gene, CDR1 is MNHEY and CDR2 is SMNVEV (reference sequence). Trimming pared 6 bases from V and 1 base from J, leaving 18 bases between. The CDR3 spells CASRALDGGGNYGYTF. CDR3 coding DNA: TGTGCCAGCAGGGCCCTAGACGGGGGTGGTAACTATGGCTACACCTTC.

J is TRBJ1-6 and V is TRBV7-6, with 10 positions matching TRBD1. V shed 3 bases, J shed 7 bases, and the junction held 3 bases outside the gene matches. From germline, CDR1 is SGHVS and CDR2 FNYEAQ. The CDR3 runs to 15 residues. This CDR3 is CASSFGTGENSPLHF. CDR3 nucleotides: TGTGCCAGCAGCTTCGGGACAGGGGAGAATTCACCCCTCCACTTT. The whole variable domain, filled in from reference TRBV7-6 and TRBJ1-6, reads GAGVSQSPRYKVTKRGQDVALRCDPISGHVSLYWYRQALGQGPEFLTYFNYEAQQDKSGLPNDRFSAERPEGSISTLTIQRTEQRDSAMYRCASSFGTGENSPLHFGNGTRLTVT.

The chain is built from TRBV4-3 and TRBJ2-7; tentatively, D is TRBD1 (6 bases). This CDR3 has 13 residues. Germline V gene lookup returns CDR1 LGHNA and CDR2 YSLEER. Trimming removed 4 bases at V and 4 bases at J, with 11 bases between. CDR3 sequence: CASSPSQGYEQYF. CDR3 DNA: TGCGCCAGCAGCCCCTCCCAGGGGTACGAGCAGTACTTC.

The chain uses TRBV9 and TRBJ1-3; D remains ambiguous. V shed 0 bases and J shed 0 bases, with 7 bases lying between them. The CDR3 is made up of 15 amino acids. The germline gives CDR1 SGDLS, CDR2 YYNGEE. CDR3 sequence reads: CASSVEQFSGNTIYF. CDR3 bases: TGTGCCAGCAGCGTAGAACAGTTCTCTGGAAACACCATATATTTT.

The chain joins TRBV4-3 to TRBJ2-3, with a possible D match to TRBD2 (6 bases). Germline CDR1 reads LGHNA; CDR2 reads YSLEER. V lost 4 bases, J lost 5 bases, and 16 bases lay in between. The CDR3 is made up of 15 amino acids. The chain's CDR3 is CASSLGGLPGDTQYF. For the CDR3, the DNA is TGCGCCAGCAGCCTCGGGGGACTCCCGGGAGATACGCAGTATTTT.

This clone was observed a single time. The V and J genes are TRBV24-1 and TRBJ2-3; perhaps TRBD1 as D (5 bases). CDR1 is KGHDR and CDR2 is SFDVKD in the germline V gene. This CDR3 is built from 15 residues. Trimming left V 2 bases short and J 2 bases short, with 10 bases between. The CDR3 reads CATSDSQGFTDTQYF. The CDR3 DNA follows: TGTGCCACCAGTGATTCCCAGGGTTTCACAGATACGCAGTATTTT.

J is TRBJ1-1 and V is TRBV5-4; weak D call: TRBD1 (6 bases). CDR3 size: 15 residues. Deletions cut 4 bases from V and 1 base from J, with 14 bases between. Germline loops: CDR1 SGHNT, CDR2 YYREEE (reference sequence). Written as DNA, the CDR3 is TGTGCCAGCAGCGTAACAGGGTCGTGGAACACTGAAGCTTTCTTT. It encodes CASSVTGSWNTEAFF.

The chain carries TRBV2 and TRBJ2-7, with 8 bases that match TRBD2. The CDR3 totals 15 residues. V was pared by 4 bases and J by 3 bases, with 8 bases of the junction left unmatched. CDR1 SNHLY and CDR2 FYNNEI come from the germline V gene. Written as DNA, the CDR3 is TGTGCCAGCAGTGGAGGACTAGCTCGGGGCTACGAGCAGTACTTC. Encoded protein: CASSGGLARGYEQYF.

This clone was observed a single time. V gene TRBV6-6 combines with J gene TRBJ2-1; TRBD2 might be the D (5 bases). The CDR3 totals 16 residues. Trimming pared 0 bases from V and 3 bases from J, leaving 12 bases between. Per the germline V gene, CDR1 is MNHNY and CDR2 is SVGAGI (reference sequence). DNA of the CDR3: TGTGCCAGCAGTTACTCCCGGGGTACAGACTACAATGAGCAGTTCTTC. Its translation: CASSYSRGTDYNEQFF.

The chain has TRBV2 and TRBJ2-7; 10 bases agree with TRBD1. Trimming removed 7 bases from V and 4 bases from J; junction bases left unmatched: 10. Germline V gene lookup returns CDR1 SNHLY and CDR2 FYNNEI. The CDR3 extends over 15 amino acids. This chain's CDR3 is CASMSKRTGGYEQYF. CDR3 sequence (DNA): TGTGCCAGCATGAGTAAGAGGACAGGGGGTTACGAGCAGTACTTC.

V is TRBV19 and J is TRBJ2-7, with D perhaps matching TRBD1 (5 bases). Trimming stripped 2 bases from V and 3 bases from J, with 8 bases between. Germline values: CDR1 LNHDA, CDR2 SQIVND (reference sequence). This CDR3 is built from 13 residues. CDR3 sequence reads: CASSIIQGYEQYF. Here the CDR3 DNA reads TGTGCCAGTAGTATAATTCAGGGCTACGAGCAGTACTTC.

This chain uses TRBV6-5 with TRBJ2-7; 7 nucleotides line up with TRBD2. CDR3 length: 11 residues. Germline-derived CDR1 and CDR2 are MNHEY and SVGAGI. The trim removed 8 bases at V and 4 bases at J, leaving 2 bases unmatched. The CDR3 protein is CASRGGYEQYF. In DNA, the CDR3 is TGTGCCAGCCGGGGAGGGTACGAGCAGTACTTC.

The chain recombines TRBV28 with TRBJ1-3; D is uncertain. V lost 8 bases, J lost 2 bases, and 10 bases lay in between. The CDR3 has 13 residues. Germline-derived CDR1 and CDR2 are MDHEN and SYDVKM. The chain's CDR3 is CASLSSPGNTIYF. The DNA for the CDR3 is TGTGCCAGCCTGAGTTCTCCTGGAAACACCATATATTTT. The entire variable domain, with the rest obtained from reference TRBV28 and TRBJ1-3, is as follows: DVKVTQSSRYLVKRTGEKVFLECVQDMDHENMFWYRQDPGLGLRLIYFSYDVKMKEKGDIPEGYSVSREKKERFSLILESASTNQTSMYLCASLSSPGNTIYFGEGSWLTVV.

The V gene is TRBV7-9, the J gene TRBJ1-4; D is perhaps TRBD1 (5 bases). Germline CDR1 is SEHNR and CDR2 is FQNEAQ (reference sequence). The V end lost 7 bases, the J end lost 0 bases, and 15 bases lay between the germline ends. This CDR3 has 16 residues. The CDR3 sequence is CASNSRSGSTNEKLFF. CDR3 DNA: TGTGCCAGCAACTCTAGGTCAGGGTCAACTAATGAAAAACTGTTTTTT.